These 31 T cell receptor beta chains originate from one sample sequenced in a study of molecular identifiers for immune sequencing clone quantification. TCRdb re-called the PCR reads with MiXCR, one entry per CDR3 protein. This table has around 470,000 distinct CDR3 sequences, over 20% appearing once. Sequencing was carried out using naive CD8+ T cells from blood, with Jurkat cell RNA spiked in. Subset described: FACS-sorted CD8+CD4-CCR7+CD45RA+ naive T cells. All receptors come from a human donor in good health. Some libraries in this study had Jurkat cell RNA spiked in.

This clonotype has ten or more counts. The CDR3 DNA sequence: TGTGCCAGCAGCTTGGTCGGACTAGGTCCCGTTGAGCAGTTCTTC. Translated: CASSLVGLGPVEQFF. V gene TRBV5-6 combines with J gene TRBJ2-1; 7 nucleotides match TRBD2. The length of the CDR3 is 15 residues. Germline V gene lookup returns CDR1 SGHDT and CDR2 YYEEEE. The trim removed 0 bases at V and 9 bases at J, leaving 9 bases unmatched.

Remarks on this clonotype: A much more abundant neighbour one base away suggests this may be a read error. The rearrangement joins TRBV20-1 to TRBJ2-7; 7 positions agree with TRBD2. The germline gives CDR1 DFQATT, CDR2 SNEGSKA (reference sequence). The CDR3 has 18 amino acids. The ends lost 5 bases at V and 0 bases at J; junction bases unmatched: 19. Written as DNA, the CDR3 is TGCAGTGCTGCACGTAGCCCTTGTGAGCGGGGAAGCTCCTACGAGCAGTACTTC. Encoded protein: CSAARSPCERGSSYEQYF.

This chain links TRBV20-1 with TRBJ2-5; 8 bases are a match to TRBD2. Trimming at V came to 0 bases and at J to 2 bases, leaving 8 bases not matched to a gene. The length of the CDR3 is 16 residues. Germline CDR1 and CDR2: DFQATT and SNEGSKA (reference sequence). CDR3 sequence (DNA): TGCAGTGCTAGAGAATCGGCGGGGGGTAAGCAAGAGACCCAGTACTTC. Encoded protein: CSARESAGGKQETQYF.

The rearrangement uses TRBV7-9 and TRBJ2-2, with no clear D. The V and J ends lost 5 bases and 7 bases respectively, with 14 bases between them. There are 14 residues in the CDR3. CDR1 SEHNR and CDR2 FQNEAQ come from the germline V gene (reference sequence). The CDR3 here is CASSHSIQFGELFF. In DNA, the CDR3 is TGTGCCAGCAGCCACTCAATACAGTTCGGGGAGCTGTTTTTT.

The J gene is TRBJ1-3, the V gene TRBV4-3; D not resolved. The germline V gene has CDR1 LGHNA and CDR2 YSLEER. The V end lost 0 bases, the J end lost 4 bases, and 13 bases lay between the germline ends. This CDR3 has 16 residues. The CDR3 bases are TGCGCCAGCAGCCAAGATAAGGGCCGCGGAGGAAACACCATATATTTT. Protein: CASSQDKGRGGNTIYF.

J is TRBJ1-6 and V is TRBV3-1, with 12 bases matching TRBD1. The CDR3 consists of 16 residues. CDR1 is LGHDT, CDR2 YNNKEL, per germline (reference sequence). After removal of 1 base from V and 9 bases from J, the junction contained 4 bases not matched to a gene. The CDR3 sequence is CASSQAGTGGRSPLHF. Here the CDR3 DNA reads TGTGCCAGCAGCCAAGCTGGGACAGGGGGCCGTTCACCCCTCCACTTT.

This clonotype was seen a few times. The rearrangement links TRBV4-1 to TRBJ2-5; 12 positions agree with TRBD2. The germline V gene encodes CDR1 MGHRA and CDR2 YSYEKL. The CDR3 loop spans 19 amino acids. J was trimmed by 3 bases and V by 4 bases; bases with no gene match: 15. The CDR3 nucleotides are TGCGCCAGCAGCCGACAGACTAGCGGGGGAAGCCTAGGGGAAGAGACCCAGTACTTC. The encoded protein is CASSRQTSGGSLGEETQYF.

This clonotype was observed at least ten times. This chain joins TRBV20-1 and TRBJ1-2; D gene ambiguous. The CDR3 spans 13 residues. Between the trimmed V and J ends, which lost 6 bases and 5 bases, there was a span of 16 bases. In germline, CDR1 is DFQATT, CDR2 SNEGSKA (reference sequence). CDR3 amino acids: CSAAINGLYGYTF. CDR3 DNA sequence: TGCAGTGCCGCTATAAACGGACTGTATGGCTACACCTTC.

V and J are TRBV14 and TRBJ2-1, with 8 bases matching TRBD2. From germline, CDR1 is SGHDN and CDR2 FVKESK. After removal of 4 bases from V and 5 bases from J, the junction contained 10 bases not matched to a gene. CDR3 length equals 16 residues. In DNA form, the CDR3 reads TGTGCCAGCAGCCCCCAGTGGAGCGGGGGTCACAATGAGCAGTTCTTC. Encoded protein: CASSPQWSGGHNEQFF.

CDR3 sequence reads: CASSLASGEGNEQFF. CDR3 nucleotide sequence: TGTGCCAGCAGCTTAGCGTCGGGGGAGGGGAATGAGCAGTTCTTC. The rearrangement links TRBV7-9 to TRBJ2-1, with TRBD2 identical over 7 bases. Trimming removed 0 bases from V and 7 bases from J; junction bases left unmatched: 6. The CDR3 sequence is 15 residues long. CDR1 SEHNR and CDR2 FQNEAQ come from the germline V gene (reference sequence).

The chain is built from TRBV28 and TRBJ2-5, with 13 bases lining up with TRBD2. V dropped 5 bases and J dropped 4; count of bases not matched to a gene: 10. The CDR3 runs to 17 residues. In germline, CDR1 is MDHEN, CDR2 SYDVKM. DNA of the CDR3: TGTGCCAGCAGTCCCAGGACTAGCGGGAGTCTGAGAGAGACCCAGTACTTC. This codes for CASSPRTSGSLRETQYF.

This clonotype turned up a few times. The chain is built from TRBV24-1 and TRBJ2-1, with 11 nucleotides matching TRBD2. CDR1 is KGHDR, CDR2 SFDVKD, per germline. This CDR3 contains 15 residues. V lost 7 bases to trimming and J lost 6 bases; unmatched junction nucleotides: 7. CDR3 sequence reads: CATSHPGTSGNEQFF. The CDR3 DNA follows: TGTGCCACCAGCCACCCCGGGACTAGCGGCAATGAGCAGTTCTTC.

In its sample, this clonotype was seen a few times. A single base separates this from a much larger clone, so it may be a read error. The rearrangement uses TRBV29-1 and TRBJ2-5; the D is unclear. This CDR3 has 14 residues. V lost 1 base and J lost 7, with 16 bases in between. In germline, CDR1 is SQVTM, CDR2 ANQGSEA. The CDR3 loop is CSVEVPLASVTQYF. CDR3 sequence (DNA): TGCAGCGTTGAAGTGCCCCTTGCTTCGGTGACCCAGTACTTC.

This clonotype has just a few counts. This sequence joins TRBV12-3 or TRBV12-4 and TRBJ2-3; D might be TRBD1 (6 bases). The V and J ends lost 5 bases and 3 bases respectively, with 24 bases between them. The CDR3 is 18 residues long. The DNA for the CDR3 is TGTGCCAGCAGTCCGGGGCAGGGGATAATGTTTAGGACAGATACGCAGTATTTT. This codes for CASSPGQGIMFRTDTQYF.

This clonotype was counted only a few times. The chain employs TRBV3-1 and TRBJ2-3, with 14 bases identical to TRBD2. The V segment lost 4 bases and the J segment 6 bases; nucleotides outside the gene matches: 12. Germline V gene lookup returns CDR1 LGHDT and CDR2 YNNKEL (reference sequence). This CDR3 region has 18 residues. The CDR3 DNA follows: TGTGCCAGCAGCCCCCGACTAGCGGGAGGGCTGGCGGGCGATACGCAGTATTTT. Protein: CASSPRLAGGLAGDTQYF.

The table lists this clonotype with many counts. The rearrangement uses TRBV20-1 and TRBJ1-2, with D hard to call. The ends were cut back, 4 bases at V and 2 bases at J, with 5 bases in the middle. CDR1 DFQATT and CDR2 SNEGSKA come from the germline V gene (reference sequence). CDR3 length: 11 residues. The CDR3 DNA reads as TGCAGTGCTATGGAGAACTATGGCTACACCTTC. It encodes CSAMENYGYTF.

Turning to this clonotype: Possible read error: a much larger clone is one base away. The chain links TRBV6-5 to TRBJ2-5, with TRBD1 identical over 9 bases. Germline V gene sequence: CDR1 MNHEY, CDR2 SVGAGI. This CDR3 is 13 amino acids long. The CDR3 loop reads CASRTGGREAQYF. Written as DNA, the CDR3 is TGTGCCAGCAGAACAGGGGGCAGAGAGGCCCAGTACTTC.

The chain recombines TRBV5-1 with TRBJ2-1; a weak D match, TRBD1 (5 bases). Germline CDR1 reads SGHRS; CDR2 reads YFSETQ. Deletions cut 5 bases from V and 1 base from J, with 16 bases between. The CDR3 length is 16 residues. CDR3 region: CASSFGQAGSYNEQFF. CDR3 sequence (DNA): TGCGCCAGCAGTTTTGGTCAGGCAGGGTCCTACAATGAGCAGTTCTTC.

This clonotype has more than one count but fewer than ten. CDR3 sequence: CASSQEYGSGNTIYF. The DNA for the CDR3 is TGCGCCAGCAGCCAAGAATACGGCTCTGGAAACACCATATATTTT. The genes are TRBV4-3 and TRBJ1-3; D gene uncertain. Germline lookup yields CDR1 LGHNA and CDR2 YSLEER. V lost 0 bases and J lost 0, with 6 bases in between. This CDR3 has 15 residues.

The rearrangement uses TRBV20-1 and TRBJ2-7; 8 bases agree with TRBD2. The germline CDR1 and CDR2 sequences are DFQATT and SNEGSKA (reference sequence). This CDR3 has 15 residues. V lost 0 bases, J lost 8 bases, and 12 bases stayed unmatched. Here the CDR3 DNA reads TGCAGTGCTAGAGAATTTACTAGCGGAGGGTGGCAGCAGTACTTC. It translates to CSAREFTSGGWQQYF.

The sample holds a few counts of this clonotype. Since the CDR3 does not end with the conserved phenylalanine or tryptophan, this likely comes from a read error. The chain links TRBV4-3 to TRBJ2-7; D is uncertain. The CDR3 has 13 amino acids. Trimming took off 1 base at V and 9 bases at J, with 13 bases between the two ends. Looked up from germline, CDR1 is LGHNA and CDR2 is YSLEER. For the CDR3, the DNA is TGCGCCAGCAGCCAAGGGACCCCAGAGGTGCAGTACTCC. Translating gives CASSQGTPEVQYS.

On this clonotype itself: This may be a read error, as it is one base from a much larger clone. This chain connects TRBV7-8 to TRBJ2-7, with 8 bases aligning to TRBD1. The germline gives CDR1 SGHVS, CDR2 FQNEAQ. This CDR3 is 16 amino acids long. J was trimmed by 2 bases and V by 5 bases; bases with no gene match: 11. The CDR3, as DNA: TGTGCCAGCAGCCCGGTGACAGGGGCCAGCCCCTACGAGCAGTACTTC. It is translated as CASSPVTGASPYEQYF.

This clonotype has ten or more counts. The gene calls are TRBV20-1 and TRBJ1-5; D not certain. CDR1 is DFQATT, CDR2 SNEGSKA, per germline (reference sequence). With 3 bases removed from V and 0 bases from J, the gap between germline ends came to 12 bases. The CDR3 is made up of 15 amino acids. The CDR3 loop reads CSARTSLNSNQPQHF. The CDR3 DNA sequence: TGCAGTGCTAGGACCTCTTTAAATAGCAATCAGCCCCAGCATTTT.

Turning to this clonotype: The junction shows a germline mismatch at one end, possibly a read error. V usage is TRBV12-3 or TRBV12-4 and J usage is TRBJ1-2; D is ambiguous. CDR3 size: 11 residues. CDR3 residues: CASSLGIRYAF. CDR3 bases: TGTGCCAGCAGTCTAGGGATTCGCTACGCCTTC.

This clonotype was counted at least ten times. This chain links TRBV20-1 with TRBJ1-1; D is possibly TRBD1 (5 bases). Germline values: CDR1 DFQATT, CDR2 SNEGSKA (reference sequence). The CDR3 length is 13 residues. With 5 bases removed from V and 2 bases from J, the gap between germline ends came to 12 bases. In DNA form, the CDR3 reads TGCAGTGCTGGGGGGGGGTTCAACACTGAAGCTTTCTTT. Protein sequence: CSAGGGFNTEAFF.

This clonotype was counted a few times. The gene calls are TRBV20-1 and TRBJ2-7; unclear D gene. Trimming cost V 0 bases and J 3 bases, with 9 bases left between them. Germline V gives CDR1 DFQATT, CDR2 SNEGSKA (reference sequence). The CDR3 loop spans 13 amino acids. CDR3 nucleotides: TGCAGTGCTAGAGATCTGACGGGCTACGAGCAGTACTTC. Its translation: CSARDLTGYEQYF.

This clonotype was observed at least ten times. The J gene is TRBJ1-5, the V gene TRBV27, with a tentative D call TRBD1 (6 bases). Looked up from germline, CDR1 is MNHEY and CDR2 is SMNVEV (reference sequence). Trimming took 6 bases from V and 6 from J, leaving 12 bases between them. The CDR3 extends over 13 amino acids. CDR3 nucleotides: TGTGCCAGCAGAACAGGGTACGGTCAGCCCCAGCATTTT. Its protein product is CASRTGYGQPQHF.

V and J are TRBV2 and TRBJ2-7, with 9 bases that match TRBD2. In germline, CDR1 is SNHLY, CDR2 FYNNEI. V shed 6 bases and J 0 bases; nucleotides not matched to a gene: 6. The length of the CDR3 is 15 residues. The CDR3 loop reads CASSTGTSYSYEQYF. The CDR3 DNA sequence: TGTGCCAGCAGCACCGGGACTAGCTACTCCTACGAGCAGTACTTC.

For this clonotype: A much larger clone lies a single base off, so this may be a read error. As the CDR3 is not closed by the conserved phenylalanine or tryptophan, this likely results from a read error. This chain links TRBV5-3 with TRBJ2-7; D not resolved. TRBV5-3 is given ORF status, its function remaining uncertain. The length of the CDR3 is 14 residues. In DNA form, the CDR3 reads TGTGCCAGCAGCTTGGGGAACGCTCGCTACGAGCAGTACTCC. It encodes CASSLGNARYEQYS.

This clonotype was seen repeatedly, ten times or more. The chain carries TRBV6-2 or TRBV6-3 and TRBJ2-7; the D call may be TRBD1 or TRBD2 (5 bases each). The CDR3 extends over 13 amino acids. Per the germline V gene, CDR1 is MNHEY and CDR2 is SVGEGT. Trimming pared 2 bases from V and 3 bases from J, leaving 8 bases between. CDR3 sequence (DNA): TGTGCCAGCAGTTACGGGACGGTCTACGAGCAGTACTTC. Translated, it gives CASSYGTVYEQYF.

This clonotype appeared many times. Written as DNA, the CDR3 is TGCGCCAGCAGCCAAGAACCGGAGATTCGCTCCTACGAGCAGTACTTC. Amino acids: CASSQEPEIRSYEQYF. This chain connects TRBV4-3 to TRBJ2-7; unclear D gene. The CDR3 totals 16 residues. CDR1 is LGHNA, CDR2 YSLEER, per germline. V was cut by 0 bases and J by 0 bases, with 12 bases left in between.